What follows are 16 T cell receptor beta chains derived from one specimen sequenced in a study of response to subunit inactivated influenza vaccine. TCRdb ran MiXCR on the RT-PCR reads and lists one entry per CDR3 protein. The sample has more than 450,000 distinct CDR3 sequences, about 8% seen once. Sequenced material: PBMCs from blood, taken around 25 months after vaccination. The source is a man between 50 and 70 years old who received an inactivated influenza vaccine.

This clonotype appeared many times. The CDR3 region is CASSLGIQETQYF. The CDR3 coding sequence is TGTGCCAGCAGTTTAGGTATCCAAGAGACCCAGTACTTC. This chain links TRBV12-3 or TRBV12-4 with TRBJ2-5; no clear D gene. The V gene lost 1 base and the J gene lost 1 base, with 4 bases spanning the gap. The CDR3 covers 13 residues.

The CDR3 DNA reads as TGTGCCAGCAGCCTAGACCACCGCTCCTACGAGCAGTACTTC. It translates to CASSLDHRSYEQYF. The chain carries TRBV7-6 and TRBJ2-7; D not certain. V gave up 5 bases and J gave up 0 bases, with 11 bases separating them. CDR3 length: 14 amino acids. Per germline, CDR1 SGHVS and CDR2 FNYEAQ.

For this clonotype: A much bigger clone sits one base away, suggesting this may be a read error. The chain carries TRBV6-6 and TRBJ2-1; D ambiguous. Germline CDR1 and CDR2: MNHNY and SVGAGI (reference sequence). The CDR3 covers 11 residues. CDR3 nucleotide sequence: TGTGCCAGCAGTTACCAGAGAGAGCAGATCTTC. This encodes CASSYQREQIF.

This clonotype was seen a few times. The chain carries TRBV18 and TRBJ1-1; no firm D call. This CDR3 region has 17 residues. Germline lookup yields CDR1 KGHSH and CDR2 LQKENI. Between the trimmed V and J ends, which lost 3 bases and 0 bases, there was a span of 17 bases. The CDR3 bases are TGTGCCAGCTCACCGGGAACTTTAGGGAGACTGAACACTGAAGCTTTCTTT. Encoded protein: CASSPGTLGRLNTEAFF.

This clonotype was counted many times. V usage is TRBV29-1 and J usage is TRBJ2-3; D remains unclear. The germline V gene has CDR1 SQVTM and CDR2 ANQGSEA. This CDR3 has 14 residues. The germline V and J ends were trimmed by 6 bases and 0 bases, with 13 bases remaining between them. CDR3 coding DNA: TGCAGCGTAGCCGGACGGTATAGCACAGATACGCAGTATTTT. This encodes CSVAGRYSTDTQYF.

This clonotype has a count of ten or more. The chain has TRBV28 and TRBJ2-3; no reliable D call. Trimming stripped 5 bases from V and 8 bases from J, with 11 bases between. Germline V lookup: CDR1 MDHEN, CDR2 SYDVKM. This CDR3 is 12 amino acids long. CDR3 bases: TGTGCCAGCAGTCTCACCCGAGGTACGCAGTATTTT. It translates to CASSLTRGTQYF.

V and J are TRBV6-2 or TRBV6-3 and TRBJ2-5, with D unclear. Germline V gene sequence: CDR1 MNHEY, CDR2 SVGEGT. The CDR3 length is 13 residues. Between the trimmed V and J ends, which lost 5 bases and 0 bases, there was a span of 7 bases. The CDR3 DNA sequence: TGTGCCAGCAGTATCCGGTACCAAGAGACCCAGTACTTC. Translated: CASSIRYQETQYF.

This clonotype was seen a few times. The chain recombines TRBV11-2 with TRBJ2-5; tentatively, D is TRBD1 (5 bases). The germline V and J ends were trimmed by 4 bases and 2 bases, with 23 bases remaining between them. The germline V gene has CDR1 SGHAT and CDR2 FQNNGV. The CDR3 is 18 residues long. The CDR3 bases are TGTGCCAGCAGCTCATCCATACACCACCAGGGATCTCAAGAGACCCAGTACTTC. Translation gives CASSSSIHHQGSQETQYF.

V gene TRBV3-1 combines with J gene TRBJ2-3; perhaps TRBD2 as D (6 bases). Germline assignment: CDR1 LGHDT and CDR2 YNNKEL (reference sequence). V lost 3 bases to trimming and J lost 6 bases, with 19 bases between them. This CDR3 spans 16 amino acids. The CDR3 is CASSHPLGSGRDTQYF. Written as DNA, the CDR3 is TGTGCCAGCAGCCACCCCCTCGGGAGTGGCCGGGATACGCAGTATTTT.

This clonotype was counted ten times or more. This chain links TRBV7-9 with TRBJ2-7, with a possible D match to TRBD2 (5 bases). Trimming stripped 3 bases from V and 4 bases from J, with 16 bases between. The CDR3 is 15 amino acids. In germline, CDR1 is SEHNR, CDR2 FQNEAQ (reference sequence). CDR3 in DNA: TGTGCCAGCAGCTTCGGCGCGACCAGAGGGTACGAGCAGTACTTC. Its protein product is CASSFGATRGYEQYF.

This clonotype has a handful of counts. The chain is built from TRBV10-3 and TRBJ2-3, with TRBD2 as a possible D gene (6 bases). The V gene lost 3 bases and the J gene lost 2 bases, with 9 bases spanning the gap. Germline CDR1 is ENHRY and CDR2 is SYGVKD. This CDR3 is 14 amino acids long. CDR3 amino acids: CAISDGGTTDTQYF. The DNA of the CDR3 is TGTGCCATCAGTGATGGCGGGACCACAGATACGCAGTATTTT.

The sample holds a few counts of this clonotype. The genes are TRBV9 and TRBJ2-2, with TRBD2 identical over 14 bases. The germline V gene encodes CDR1 SGDLS and CDR2 YYNGEE. Trimming removed 0 bases from V and 4 bases from J; junction bases left unmatched: 8. This CDR3 region has 19 residues. DNA of the CDR3: TGTGCCAGCAGCGTAGGAGGACTAGCGGGAGGTTCGCCCACCGGGGAGCTGTTTTTT. It translates to CASSVGGLAGGSPTGELFF.

The chain is built from TRBV5-1 and TRBJ2-7; no clear D. The V gene lost 0 bases and the J gene lost 3 bases, with 16 bases spanning the gap. Germline CDR1 SGHRS, CDR2 YFSETQ. The CDR3 is 16 residues long. The CDR3 spells CASSLGGNELGYEQYF. The CDR3 DNA follows: TGCGCCAGCAGCTTGGGTGGGAACGAACTCGGCTACGAGCAGTACTTC.

This clonotype was seen at least ten times. The chain carries TRBV7-2 and TRBJ2-7; 10 bases map to TRBD2. From germline, CDR1 is SGHTA and CDR2 FQGNSA. The CDR3 totals 16 residues. The trim removed 0 bases at V and 6 bases at J, leaving 8 bases unmatched. The CDR3 DNA reads TGTGCCAGCAGCTTAGCGCCCCTAGCGGGGGCATCCGAGCAGTACTTC. It specifies CASSLAPLAGASEQYF.

In this sample, this clonotype turned up many times. J is TRBJ2-1 and V is TRBV5-1; no clear D gene. Trimming took 0 bases from V and 2 from J, leaving 6 bases between them. The CDR3 consists of 14 residues. CDR1 and CDR2 from the germline V gene are SGHRS and YFSETQ. The CDR3, as DNA: TGCGCCAGCAGCTTGGAAGGGCCCTACAATGAGCAGTTCTTC. It codes for CASSLEGPYNEQFF.

This clonotype was found once. The rearrangement links TRBV20-1 to TRBJ1-4; 7 bases align to TRBD1. Per the germline V gene, CDR1 is DFQATT and CDR2 is SNEGSKA (reference sequence). This CDR3 contains 15 residues. Unmatched junction bases numbered 9, after V lost 0 bases and J lost 8 bases. CDR3 sequence: CSARDRSRGGEKLFF. The CDR3 nucleotides read TGCAGTGCTAGAGATCGGAGCAGGGGGGGAGAAAAACTGTTTTTT.